This TCR beta chain is drawn from a study of blood T cell repertoires in COVID-19. On the study more broadly: The United States, Italy and Spain were the sources of the acute and convalescent COVID-19 samples. The cDNA or gDNA used as material had been derived from T cells, B-cell-depleted T cells, or PBMCs.

Patients at the Seattle site were enrolled during active infection and followed longitudinally. CDR3 length: 16 amino acids. V shed 0 bases, J shed 2 bases, and the junction held 4 bases outside the gene matches. Germline loops: CDR1 SGHVS, CDR2 FQNEAQ. In the original workflow: Using reference gene primer amplification, nucleated cell counts were estimated. This table comes from immunoSEQ multiplex PCR, and its TCRdb copy is limited to in-frame clones, with some not included. V, J and clone size are those of that table, while D and trimming were read from the DNA. The table includes over 400,000 clones, 85% to 90% detected once.

The chain links TRBV7-8 to TRBJ1-5; 7 bases map to TRBD1. This receptor was obtained from a woman in her fifties or sixties with COVID-19, enrolled during active disease. The sample was peripheral blood. The CDR3 nucleotides are TGTGCCAGCAGCTTAGCCACCGGACAGGGCAATCAGCCCCAGCATTTT. Amino acids: CASSLATGQGNQPQHF. Based on the CDR3 plus reference TRBV7-8 and TRBJ1-5, the full variable domain is GAGVSQSPRYKVAKRGQDVALRCDPISGHVSLFWYQQALGQGPEFLTYFQNEAQLDKSGLPSDRFFAERPEGSVSTLKIQRTQQEDSAVYLCASSLATGQGNQPQHFGDGTRLSIL.